This note documents a single T cell receptor beta chain sequence. As yet, its antigen is unknown. Arm-PCR of CDR3 regions with iRepertoire HTBI primers generated TCR beta libraries. TCRdb redid the calling of the multiplex PCR reads with MiXCR, one entry per CDR3 protein. This table has 350,000 to 500,000 distinct CDR3 sequences, 11% to 15% appearing once. The data stem from a study of regulatory T cells in long-lasting Graves disease. Study-wide background: Under 3 months of antithyroid drugs had been taken by newly diagnosed Graves' patients.

V gave up 4 bases and J gave up 2 bases, with 19 bases separating them. Germline CDR1 SGHKS, CDR2 YYEKEE (reference sequence). The CDR3 extends over 17 amino acids. Whole-study findings and limits: Comparison showed that persistent patients shared more public clonotypes (roughly 2,500) than new patients (966). Reduced TCR diversity was observed in persistent Graves' patients versus newly diagnosed patients.

Time point noted: newly diagnosed GD, antithyroid drugs for less than 3 months. TCR sequences were obtained from RNA taken from PBMCs. This sample also belongs to another study, concerning T cells in Graves' hyperthyroidism and ophthalmopathy. This second study notes: Appearing also in blood were most of the thyroid clonotypes expanded above 0.001.

This chain links TRBV5-5 with TRBJ1-5; D not certain. The sample was peripheral blood mononuclear cells (PBMCs), taken at new diagnosis, from a patient treated with antithyroid drugs. The sequence derives from a woman aged 50 to 60 with Graves disease. CDR3 region: CASSLRPLGQGNQPQHF. CDR3 coding DNA: TGTGCCAGCAGCCTACGTCCGTTAGGGCAGGGCAATCAGCCCCAGCATTTT.